The 9 T cell receptor beta chains below all came from one sample that was sequenced in a study of cytomegalovirus exposure and HLA in healthy donors. The primer mix had 60 Vbeta and 13 Jbeta primers. The method was immunoSEQ multiplex PCR; TCRdb's version includes in-frame clones alone and lacks a portion of them. Of about 160,000 clones in the sample, 80% to 90% were seen once. The sequencing input was PBMCs. All receptors derive from a man younger than 35 in good health and CMV-seronegative.

The gene calls are TRBV15 and TRBJ2-7, with D maybe TRBD1 (5 bases). CDR1 and CDR2 (germline): LNHNV, YYDKDF (reference sequence). The CDR3 contains 15 residues. V lost 0 bases and J 5 bases, leaving 14 bases between the germline ends. CDR3 nucleotides: TGTGCCACCAGCAGAGAAATAGGCAGGGAAAACGAGCAGTACTTC. Its protein is CATSREIGRENEQYF.

The rearrangement uses TRBV4-1 and TRBJ2-5; TRBD2 might be the D (6 bases). V was trimmed by 1 base and J by 4 bases, leaving 13 bases between them. Germline V gene lookup returns CDR1 MGHRA and CDR2 YSYEKL. There are 15 residues in the CDR3. The CDR3 loop is CASSQVSGVGETQYF. CDR3 sequence (DNA): TGCGCCAGCAGCCAAGTTTCGGGGGTGGGAGAGACCCAGTACTTC.

V is TRBV5-6 and J is TRBJ1-2; D ambiguous. This CDR3 is 13 amino acids long. Trimming stripped 2 bases from V and 3 bases from J, with 8 bases between. Germline assignment: CDR1 SGHDT and CDR2 YYEEEE. CDR3 nucleotide sequence: TGTGCCAGCAGCTTCCTAGCGGACTATGGCTACACCTTC. It yields the protein CASSFLADYGYTF.

The J gene is TRBJ1-1, the V gene TRBV5-4, with TRBD1 as a possible D gene (5 bases). V dropped 7 bases and J dropped 6 bases, with 13 bases sitting between them. Germline values: CDR1 SGHNT, CDR2 YYREEE (reference sequence). The CDR3 sequence is 12 residues long. The CDR3 reads CASGYRNSEAFF. The CDR3 DNA sequence: TGTGCCAGCGGATACAGGAATTCTGAAGCTTTCTTT.

The chain couples TRBV2 to TRBJ2-5, with TRBD2 as a possible D gene (6 bases). Per germline, CDR1 SNHLY and CDR2 FYNNEI. V was shortened by 4 bases and J by 5 bases, with 17 bases between the two germline ends. The CDR3 has 15 residues. The CDR3 loop is CASSGYGGLGETQYF. CDR3 in DNA: TGTGCCAGCAGTGGGTACGGGGGTTTGGGGGAGACCCAGTACTTC.

The V gene is TRBV18, the J gene TRBJ2-3; TRBD2 aligns across 15 bases. Germline V lookup: CDR1 KGHSH, CDR2 LQKENI. The CDR3 extends over 17 amino acids. Unmatched junction bases numbered 5, after V lost 3 bases and J lost 4 bases. The CDR3 region has the DNA TGTGCCAGCTCACCTGGGACTAGCGGGAGGAGTGCAGATACGCAGTATTTT. Translating gives CASSPGTSGRSADTQYF.

This chain links TRBV19 with TRBJ2-3; 14 positions match TRBD2. The CDR3 has 19 residues. The J segment lost 2 bases and the V segment lost 9 bases, leaving 16 bases of the junction unmatched. CDR1 is LNHDA and CDR2 is SQIVND in the germline V gene (reference sequence). The CDR3 here is CASREEGTSGGEITDTQYF. The CDR3 region has the DNA TGTGCCAGCCGAGAAGAAGGGACTAGCGGGGGAGAAATCACAGATACGCAGTATTTT. Supplemented by reference TRBV19 and TRBJ2-3, the full variable domain reads DGGITQSPKYLFRKEGQNVTLSCEQNLNHDAMYWYRQDPGQGLRLIYYSQIVNDFQKGDIAEGYSVSREKKESFPLTVTSAQKNPTAFYLCASREEGTSGGEITDTQYFGPGTRLTVL.

V and J are TRBV7-7 and TRBJ2-2, with 11 bases lining up with TRBD2. Germline values: CDR1 SSHAT, CDR2 FNYEAQ (reference sequence). The CDR3 consists of 15 residues. Losses at the gene ends were 5 bases for V and 4 bases for J; bases not matched to a gene: 3. CDR3 region: CASSPTSGSTGELFF. The DNA of the CDR3 is TGTGCCAGCAGCCCCACTAGCGGGAGCACCGGGGAGCTGTTTTTT.

The genes are TRBV7-9 and TRBJ2-7, with TRBD2 as a possible D gene (5 bases). V lost 3 bases and J lost 5, with 8 bases in between. This CDR3 has 12 residues. In germline, CDR1 is SEHNR, CDR2 FQNEAQ (reference sequence). This chain's CDR3 is CASSLTRDEQYF. The CDR3 DNA follows: TGTGCCAGCAGCTTGACGAGGGACGAGCAGTACTTC.